This TCR beta chain appears in the sequencing data of a study of blood T cell repertoires in COVID-19. Across the study: Both acute and convalescent COVID-19 samples were obtained from the United States, Italy and Spain. T cells, B-cell-depleted T cells, or PBMCs provided the cDNA or gDNA that served as material.

Germline lookup yields CDR1 SGHVS and CDR2 FNYEAQ. The CDR3 sequence is 20 residues long. J gave up 5 bases and V 1 base, and 18 bases lay outside the gene matches. In the authors' methods: Nucleated cell number was recorded as an estimate derived from reference gene primer amplification. The table came from immunoSEQ multiplex PCR; TCRdb's copy has only in-frame clones and leaves some out. V, J and clone size were drawn from that table, and D and trimming were deduced from the DNA. Among under 45,000 clones, roughly 78% were seen once, and the ten largest hold around 35%. The clonotype was recovered from a man aged 55 to 69 with acute or convalescent COVID-19. The chain employs TRBV7-6 and TRBJ2-3; 10 nucleotides match TRBD2. Sequencing was carried out using peripheral blood. CDR3 sequence: CASSLGAGASGRPLGDTQYF. CDR3 DNA: TGTGCCAGCAGCTTAGGTGCCGGGGCTAGCGGGAGACCTTTGGGAGATACGCAGTATTTT.